The present TCR beta chain was sequenced within a study of blood T cell repertoires in COVID-19. Participants had their cohort set by participant-reported clinical history. Study processing details: By means of reference gene primer amplification, nucleated cell counts were estimated. The protocol was immunoSEQ multiplex PCR, while the TCRdb copy is restricted to in-frame clones and leaves out a portion. V, J and clone size are taken as reported in that table, and D and trimming were inferred from the DNA itself. The sample consists of under 250,000 clones, 80% to 90% of them appearing once. This CDR3 spans 14 amino acids. Trimming removed 3 bases from V and 1 base from J; junction bases left unmatched: 2. The germline V gene has CDR1 MDHEN and CDR2 SYDVKM.

Specimen: PBMCs or T cells enriched from blood (not recorded which). The TCR was taken from a woman in her 40s who had been exposed to COVID-19. The chain recombines TRBV28 with TRBJ2-5; the match to TRBD1 covers 7 bases. The CDR3 nucleotides are TGTGCCAGCAGTTTTCCAGGGGGCCAAGAGACCCAGTACTTC. Its protein product is CASSFPGGQETQYF. Filled out from reference TRBV28 and TRBJ2-5, the complete variable domain reads DVKVTQSSRYLVKRTGEKVFLECVQDMDHENMFWYRQDPGLGLRLIYFSYDVKMKEKGDIPEGYSVSREKKERFSLILESASTNQTSMYLCASSFPGGQETQYFGPGTRLLVL.